The present T cell receptor beta chain was sequenced within a study of regulatory T cells in long-lasting Graves disease. In the study overall: Persistent Graves' disease required over 5 years of antithyroid drugs and positive TSH receptor antibodies.

V was trimmed by 6 bases and J by 1 base, leaving 9 bases between them. Germline V CDR1 and CDR2: SNHLY, FYNNEI. The CDR3 runs 14 residues. Time point indicated: persistent/refractory GD, antithyroid drugs over 5 years with positive TRAb. PBMC RNA served as the TCR library source. This clonotype was counted at least ten times. Construction of TCR beta libraries relied on iRepertoire HTBI primers and on Arm-PCR targeting CDR3 regions. TCRdb re-analysed the multiplex PCR reads in MiXCR, keeping a single row per CDR3 protein. The profile shows 400,000 to 500,000 distinct CDR3 sequences, around 20% of them singletons.

The material sequenced was peripheral blood mononuclear cells (PBMCs), taken when the disease was refractory, from a patient treated with antithyroid drugs. The chain employs TRBV2 and TRBJ2-2; D is ambiguous. The source is a female donor with Graves disease. CDR3 protein: CASSPVGNTGELFF. The CDR3 DNA reads as TGTGCCAGCAGCCCGGTCGGGAACACCGGGGAGCTGTTTTTT.